This T cell receptor beta chain came from a study of T cell responses to AZD1222 COVID-19 vaccine. Overall study results and limits: A rise in Spike-specific TCR breadth and depth followed two AZD1222 doses. Donors skewed white British and female; clonal diversity was possibly underestimated. Targets within unmutated variant regions were reportedly found for nearly half of spike-specific TCRs.

For this clone: Its antigen remains unidentified.

TCRdb's table, derived via immunoSEQ multiplex PCR, lists solely in-frame clones and lacks some. The sample includes under 140,000 clones, around 90% of them seen just once. The sequence came from an adult who received the AZD1222 COVID-19 vaccine. Sequencing was performed on peripheral blood, taken 28 days after the second AZD1222 dose.

DNA for the CDR3: TGTGCCAGCAGCGGACAAAACCCCTACGAGCAGTACTTC. Protein: CASSGQNPYEQYF. The gene calls are TRBV9 and TRBJ2-7; D is undetermined. V was trimmed by 3 bases and J by 2 bases, leaving 9 bases between them. This CDR3 is 13 amino acids long. Germline V lookup: CDR1 SGDLS, CDR2 YYNGEE.